These T cell receptor beta chains were read from a single sample in a study of shared T cell receptors in the human thymus. TCRdb's table, derived via immunoSEQ multiplex PCR, lists solely in-frame clones and lacks some. This table holds about 660,000 clones, approximately 87% found once. This same sample was also part of a study on human thymus T cells.

Sequencing was carried out using thymocytes. The receptors were gathered from a boy younger than two with a congenital heart defect. Each CDR3 is given with its conserved first and last residue. A D gene is named only where the DNA matches it firmly. Not all rows give a size; the values are once, few, many and, for expanded clones, a class.

TRBV28	-	-	TRBJ2-5	TGTGCCAGCAGTTTATTGCCCGGGACCCAGTACTTC	CASSLLPGTQYF
TRBV4-1	-	-	TRBJ1-5	TGCGCCAGCAGCCAAGATGCGACAGGTAGCAATCAGCCCCAGCATTTT	CASSQDATGSNQPQHF
TRBV7-6	-	TRBD2	TRBJ2-1	TGTGCCAGCAGCGCGATACTAGCGGGAGTTGGAAACAATGAGCAGTTCTTC	CASSAILAGVGNNEQFF
TRBV29-1	-	TRBD1	TRBJ1-4	TGCAGCGTGACGGAAACAGGGGAGGACGATGAAAAACTGTTTTTT	CSVTETGEDDEKLFF
TRBV2	-	-	TRBJ2-7	TGTGCCAGCAGTGATCGGTCCCTATCCCACGAGCAGTACTTC	CASSDRSLSHEQYF
TRBV5-4	-	TRBD2	TRBJ2-4	TGTGCCAGCAGCTCGGGACTAGCGGAGGTCAAAAACATTCAGTACTTC	CASSSGLAEVKNIQYF
TRBV28	-	-	TRBJ1-5	TGTGCCAGCAGTTTACTTCCTCAGTACCGATCAGCGGGCAATCAGCCCCAGCATTTT	CASSLLPQYRSAGNQPQHF
TRBV15	-	TRBD2	TRBJ2-7	TGTGCCACCAGCAGAGAAGGACTAGCGGATTCCTACGAGCAGTACTTC	CATSREGLADSYEQYF
TRBV7-2	once	-	TRBJ2-1	TGTGCCAGCAGCTTCACGAGGGATGAGCAGTTCTTC	CASSFTRDEQFF
TRBV7-2	-	TRBD2	TRBJ2-1	TGTGCCAGTACCGACGAGCGGGACTACCACAATGAGCAGTTCTTC	CASTDERDYHNEQFF
TRBV23-1	-	-	TRBJ1-3	TGCGCCAGCAGTCAATCGTATTCCGGTAAACAGGCCGACTCTGGAAACACCATATATTTT	CASSQSYSGKQADSGNTIYF
TRBV4-2	few	TRBD2	TRBJ2-3	TGTGCCAGCAGCCAAGGGGAGCCGGGGGGGCCAGATACGCAGTATTTT	CASSQGEPGGPDTQYF
TRBV7-6	-	-	TRBJ2-1	TGTGCCAGCAGCGGGCGACAGGCCCGCTCCTACAATGAGCAGTTCTTC	CASSGRQARSYNEQFF
TRBV6-6	-	-	TRBJ2-7	TGTGCCAGCAGCGACCTTCCGTCAGGTCTGGGTGGCGAGCAGTACTTC	CASSDLPSGLGGEQYF
TRBV4-2	once	-	TRBJ2-3	TGTGCCAGCAGCCAAGAGTCCCTCACAGATACGCAGTATTTT	CASSQESLTDTQYF
TRBV4-2	-	-	TRBJ2-1	TGTGCCAGCAGCCAAGAAGCTTGGAGTTTCCACAATGAGCAGTTCTTC	CASSQEAWSFHNEQFF
TRBV5-1	-	-	TRBJ1-6	TGCGCCAGCAGTCTGGCCGGGGAGGGATGCTCACCCCTCCACTTT	CASSLAGEGCSPLHF
TRBV15	few	-	TRBJ1-5	TGTGCCACCAGCAGAGAGCGACAGCAGTCCCAGCATTTT	CATSRERQQSQHF
TRBV4-3	-	TRBD2	TRBJ2-5	TGCGCCAGCAGCCAGGTAGCGGGAGGAAAGGAAGAGACCCAGTACTTC	CASSQVAGGKEETQYF
TRBV27	-	-	TRBJ2-7	TGTGCCAGCAGTTTAGATGCAGGTGAGTACGAGCAGTACTTC	CASSLDAGEYEQYF
TRBV14	-	-	TRBJ2-3	TGTGCCAGCAGCCAAGGACTCAGGGCGGGCACAGATACGCAGTATTTT	CASSQGLRAGTDTQYF
TRBV28	-	-	TRBJ1-4	TGTGCCAGCAGTTTATTTTACGTTGGAGGGTGTAATGAAAAACTGTTTTTT	CASSLFYVGGCNEKLFF
TRBV7-9	-	TRBD1	TRBJ2-7	TGTGCCAGCAGTTATGGGACAGTCCTGGCCTACGAGCAGTACTTC	CASSYGTVLAYEQYF
TRBV15	-	-	TRBJ2-2	TGTGCCACCAGCCCCGAAGTCGGGGGGCGCGGCACCGGGGAGCTGTTTTTT	CATSPEVGGRGTGELFF
TRBV15	-	TRBD2	TRBJ2-1	TGTGCCACCAGCAGAAGACTAGCGGGAGTGGGGCGCTCCTACAATGAGCAGTTCTTC	CATSRRLAGVGRSYNEQFF
TRBV27	-	-	TRBJ2-7	TGTGCCAGCAGTTTATCGCCGGGGGACCTTTACGAGCAGTACTTC	CASSLSPGDLYEQYF
TRBV10-3	once	-	TRBJ1-5	TGTGCCATCAGCGCAGAAGATAGCAATCAGCCCCAGCATTTT	CAISAEDSNQPQHF
TRBV15	once	TRBD2	TRBJ2-2	TGTGCCACCAGCGCCCAAGAGATTAACCCGACTCTAGCGGGGTGCACCGGGGAGCTGTTTTTT	CATSAQEINPTLAGCTGELFF
TRBV30	-	TRBD1	TRBJ1-2	TGTGCCTGGAGTGTACACCATCCACCAGGGGGCGATGGCTACACCTTC	CAWSVHHPPGGDGYTF
TRBV7-8	-	TRBD1	TRBJ2-7	TGTGCCAGCAGCCTAGTACTCGGACAGGGACCTTACGAGCAGTACTTC	CASSLVLGQGPYEQYF
TRBV2	once	TRBD2	TRBJ2-7	TGTGCCAGCAGACCCCTAGGGGCGGGAGGCGAGCAGTACTTC	CASRPLGAGGEQYF
TRBV9	-	TRBD2	TRBJ2-5	TGTGCCAGCAGCGTAGGGAGCGGGAAGGAGACCCAGTACTTC	CASSVGSGKETQYF
TRBV5-8	once	TRBD1	TRBJ2-7	TGTGCCAGCAGCCCAGCTCCGGGACAGTCAACCTACGAGCAGTACTTC	CASSPAPGQSTYEQYF
TRBV12-5	once	-	TRBJ2-2	TGTGCTAGTGGTTTGCTACAGCCAGCGAACACCGGGGAGCTGTTTTTT	CASGLLQPANTGELFF
TRBV4-1	-	TRBD1	TRBJ1-4	TGCGCCAGCAGCCAACGGGACAGACCAACTAATGAAAAACTGTTTTTT	CASSQRDRPTNEKLFF
TRBV7-2	-	-	TRBJ2-7	TGTGCCAGCAGCCGCACTAGGAATTACGAGCAGTACTTC	CASSRTRNYEQYF
TRBV27	-	TRBD1	TRBJ1-1	TGTGCCAGCAGGCTTCTTCGACAGGGGACGGGGTACACTGAAGCTTTCTTT	CASRLLRQGTGYTEAFF
TRBV7-9	-	TRBD1	TRBJ1-2	TGTGCCAGCAGCAGGGGGACAGGGGGCATTGGCTACACCTTC	CASSRGTGGIGYTF